Many counts were recorded for the clone carrying this T cell receptor beta chain. Its antigen is as yet unknown. The sample originates from a study of breast tumors, draining lymph nodes, adjacent tissues. From the multiplex PCR reads, TCRdb called clonotypes with MiXCR, one entry per CDR3 protein. The data show about 120,000 distinct CDR3 sequences, 20% seen once. With V trimmed by 1 base and J by 6 bases, 5 bases remained unmatched. CDR1 and CDR2 from the germline V gene are SEHNR and FQNEAQ (reference sequence). The CDR3 length is 15 residues. Axillary draining lymph nodes of breast cancer patients supplied the node samples. Points from the study as a whole: Compared with basal-like, luminal-like tumors shared significantly more repertoire with nontumor tissue. Tumors had less TCR diversity than lymph nodes, more than nontumor tissue. Tumor T cell lymph node origin was a supported hypothesis, not proven.

The source of this sequence is a female donor with breast cancer. Some clones in this sample may be carry-over from other donors' samples. The sample taken for sequencing was axillary lymph node tissue. This chain connects TRBV7-9 to TRBJ2-2, with 7 positions matching TRBD2. CDR3 amino acids: CASSLVSLAAGELFF. The CDR3 DNA is TGTGCCAGCAGCTTAGTTTCCCTAGCGGCCGGGGAGCTGTTTTTT.